Below, 31 T cell receptor beta chains from the same sample are listed, as sequenced in a study of beta chain features in type 1 diabetes. All of the isolated RNA was reverse transcribed, so expressed TCRB transcripts were sequenced. The table came from immunoSEQ multiplex PCR; TCRdb's copy has only in-frame clones and leaves some out. The data contain 810,000 or so clones, roughly a sixth of them singletons. Sequencing was carried out using naive CD4+ T cells from blood. These receptors all stem from a woman aged 18-35 years in good health.

This clone has just a few counts. This sequence joins TRBV10-3 and TRBJ2-7, with 8 bases that match TRBD1. The J segment lost 3 bases and the V segment lost 5 bases, leaving 9 bases of the junction unmatched. The CDR3 runs 15 residues. Germline lookup yields CDR1 ENHRY and CDR2 SYGVKD. The CDR3 coding sequence is TGTGCCATCAGTCCGGGACAGGATTCTTACTACGAGCAGTACTTC. This translates into CAISPGQDSYYEQYF.

The sample holds one count of this clone. This chain links TRBV15 with TRBJ2-2; TRBD2 aligns across 10 bases. Unmatched junction bases numbered 2, after V lost 6 bases and J lost 4 bases. Germline CDR1 is LNHNV and CDR2 is YYDKDF (reference sequence). This CDR3 spans 14 amino acids. The CDR3 region has the DNA TGTGCCACCAGTCGACTAGCGGGCACCGGGGAGCTGTTTTTT. Translating gives CATSRLAGTGELFF.

In this sample, this clone turned up a few times. The chain carries TRBV19 and TRBJ1-1; weak D call: TRBD1 (5 bases). This CDR3 has 14 residues. The germline V and J ends were trimmed by 7 bases and 4 bases, with 16 bases remaining between them. Per germline, CDR1 LNHDA and CDR2 SQIVND (reference sequence). CDR3 residues: CASNGGDGITEAFF. The CDR3 nucleotides are TGTGCCAGTAATGGAGGGGACGGGATCACTGAAGCTTTCTTT.

The V and J genes are TRBV6-6 and TRBJ2-7, with 7 nucleotides matching TRBD1. The trim removed 5 bases at V and 1 base at J, leaving 8 bases unmatched. Germline CDR1 and CDR2: MNHNY and SVGAGI (reference sequence). The CDR3 runs to 15 residues. The CDR3 spells CASSTSTGWSYEQYF. The CDR3, as DNA: TGTGCCAGCAGTACCTCGACAGGGTGGTCCTACGAGCAGTACTTC.

This clone was found many times. V gene TRBV10-3 combines with J gene TRBJ1-1, with a weak D call TRBD1 (5 bases). V lost 6 bases to trimming and J lost 1 base, with 9 bases between them. The CDR3 covers 13 residues. The germline CDR1 and CDR2 sequences are ENHRY and SYGVKD. In DNA, the CDR3 is TGTGCCATCAGGCAGCAGGGGAACACTGAAGCTTTCTTT. It specifies CAIRQQGNTEAFF.

This sequence joins TRBV28 and TRBJ2-2, with D hard to call. Between the trimmed V and J ends, which lost 4 bases and 7 bases, there was a span of 7 bases. Germline assignment: CDR1 MDHEN and CDR2 SYDVKM. CDR3 length equals 12 residues. CDR3 in DNA: TGTGCCAGCAGTTGGGAATTCGGGGAGCTGTTTTTT. Translated, it gives CASSWEFGELFF. Looking up the rest from reference TRBV28 and TRBJ2-2 gives the full variable domain: DVKVTQSSRYLVKRTGEKVFLECVQDMDHENMFWYRQDPGLGLRLIYFSYDVKMKEKGDIPEGYSVSREKKERFSLILESASTNQTSMYLCASSWEFGELFFGEGSRLTVL.

The J gene is TRBJ1-1, the V gene TRBV5-1, with D perhaps TRBD1 (6 bases). Germline V lookup: CDR1 SGHRS, CDR2 YFSETQ. This CDR3 region has 14 residues. Between the trimmed V and J ends, which lost 0 bases and 3 bases, there was a span of 9 bases. As DNA, the CDR3 is TGCGCCAGCAGCTTGGCGGACAGTTACACTGAAGCTTTCTTT. Protein sequence: CASSLADSYTEAFF.

This clone has just a few counts. This chain links TRBV7-9 with TRBJ2-7; 9 nucleotides line up with TRBD1. With V trimmed by 8 bases and J by 2 bases, 19 bases remained unmatched. The CDR3 contains 18 residues. The germline V gene has CDR1 SEHNR and CDR2 FQNEAQ (reference sequence). CDR3 loop: CASGLTGGGGPVPYEQYF. The CDR3 nucleotides read TGTGCCAGCGGACTGACAGGGGGGGGTGGTCCCGTACCCTACGAGCAGTACTTC.

The chain combines TRBV28 with TRBJ2-3, with TRBD2 matching over 10 bases. The trim removed 8 bases at V and 5 bases at J, leaving 13 bases unmatched. CDR3 length: 16 amino acids. Germline CDR1 is MDHEN and CDR2 is SYDVKM. The CDR3 here is CASSELWASGRDTQYF. The CDR3, as DNA: TGTGCCAGCTCGGAGCTATGGGCTAGCGGGAGAGATACGCAGTATTTT.

This chain links TRBV7-2 with TRBJ2-1; D tentatively fits TRBD1 or TRBD2 (5 bases each). The CDR3 runs 17 residues. The germline CDR1 and CDR2 sequences are SGHTA and FQGNSA. V was cut by 5 bases and J by 2 bases, with 19 bases left in between. The CDR3 sequence: CASSPRVRDAAYNEQFF. CDR3 DNA sequence: TGTGCCAGCAGCCCCAGAGTCCGGGACGCCGCCTACAATGAGCAGTTCTTC.

This chain uses TRBV28 with TRBJ2-7; D is unresolved. The V gene's germline CDR1 is MDHEN and CDR2 SYDVKM. V lost 7 bases, J lost 9 bases, and 16 bases lay in between. CDR3 length: 12 residues. This chain's CDR3 is CASTRYEARQYF. For the CDR3, the DNA is TGTGCCAGCACTCGGTATGAGGCCCGGCAGTACTTC.

This clone was picked up a small number of times. The chain combines TRBV9 with TRBJ2-7; D possibly uses TRBD1 or TRBD2 (5 bases each). Trimming stripped 0 bases from V and 2 bases from J, with 9 bases between. CDR1 is SGDLS, CDR2 YYNGEE, per germline. The CDR3 covers 14 residues. This CDR3 is CASSVDQGPYEQYF. The CDR3 DNA reads as TGTGCCAGCAGCGTAGATCAGGGACCCTACGAGCAGTACTTC.

CDR3 nucleotide sequence: TGTGCCAGCAGCGTAGACCCTGGAGGAAAACTGTTTTTT. Its protein is CASSVDPGGKLFF. The genes are TRBV9 and TRBJ1-4; D is undetermined. Germline lookup yields CDR1 SGDLS and CDR2 YYNGEE. The V end lost 0 bases, the J end lost 10 bases, and 10 bases lay between the germline ends. CDR3 length: 13 amino acids.

This chain joins TRBV10-3 and TRBJ1-2; 10 positions agree with TRBD1. CDR3 length equals 15 residues. Per germline, CDR1 ENHRY and CDR2 SYGVKD. The ends lost 6 bases at V and 4 bases at J; junction bases unmatched: 8. The CDR3 nucleotides are TGTGCCATCAGACGACCGGGACAGGGGACCTATGGCTACACCTTC. It translates to CAIRRPGQGTYGYTF.

The chain uses TRBV18 and TRBJ1-2, with 8 bases lining up with TRBD1. V shed 3 bases and J 10 bases; nucleotides not matched to a gene: 10. Germline V gene data show CDR1 as KGHSH and CDR2 as LQKENI. The length of the CDR3 is 14 residues. CDR3 protein: CASSPTGATAAYTF. CDR3 coding DNA: TGTGCCAGCTCACCGACAGGGGCCACCGCCGCCTACACCTTC. Full variable domain (missing parts from reference TRBV18 and TRBJ1-2): NAGVMQNPRHLVRRRGQEARLRCSPMKGHSHVYWYRQLPEEGLKFMVYLQKENIIDESGMPKERFSAEFPKEGPSILRIQQVVRGDSAAYFCASSPTGATAAYTFGSGTRLTVV.

J is TRBJ2-1 and V is TRBV19, with TRBD2 identical over 7 bases. Looked up from germline, CDR1 is LNHDA and CDR2 is SQIVND (reference sequence). V gave up 6 bases and J gave up 6 bases; unmatched junction bases: 8. The CDR3 spans 14 residues. The CDR3 coding sequence is TGTGCCAGTAGCTACGGACTAGTCGGCAATGAGCAGTTCTTC. It yields the protein CASSYGLVGNEQFF.

This clone has a handful of counts. Other DNA sequences in this sample translate to the same CDR3. The rearrangement joins TRBV5-1 to TRBJ2-1; 8 positions match TRBD2. CDR3 length: 15 residues. The germline gives CDR1 SGHRS, CDR2 YFSETQ. V lost 0 bases and J lost 5; bases outside the gene matches: 4. CDR3 region: CASSLVLAGHNEQFF. CDR3 coding DNA: TGCGCCAGCAGCTTGGTGCTAGCGGGCCACAATGAGCAGTTCTTC.

The chain is built from TRBV9 and TRBJ2-1, with 7 bases fitting TRBD2. Germline-derived CDR1 and CDR2 are SGDLS and YYNGEE. The J segment lost 0 bases and the V segment lost 4 bases, leaving 10 bases of the junction unmatched. The CDR3 has 17 residues. The CDR3 bases are TGTGCCAGCAGCCCTCACGGCGGGGGTAGCTCCTACAATGAGCAGTTCTTC. This encodes CASSPHGGGSSYNEQFF.

The rearrangement links TRBV9 to TRBJ2-1, with D possibly being TRBD2 (6 bases). The germline V gene encodes CDR1 SGDLS and CDR2 YYNGEE. This CDR3 is built from 14 residues. V gave up 7 bases and J gave up 7 bases, with 18 bases separating them. CDR3 nucleotide sequence: TGTGCCAGCGGCCGGGCCATGGGGGGTAATGAGCAGTTCTTC. It is translated as CASGRAMGGNEQFF. The variable domain in full, with the rest retrieved from reference TRBV9 and TRBJ2-1, is DSGVTQTPKHLITATGQRVTLRCSPRSGDLSVYWYQQSLDQGLQFLIQYYNGEERAKGNILERFSAQQFPDLHSELNLSSLELGDSALYFCASGRAMGGNEQFFGPGTRLTVL.

This clone was seen a few times. An end of the junction does not agree with germline; a read error may underlie this. This chain links TRBV5-1 with TRBJ2-4, with 11 nucleotides matching TRBD2. The CDR3 covers 15 residues. Germline CDR1 and CDR2: SGHRS and YFSETQ. CDR3 nucleotide sequence: TGCGCCAGCAGCCTGGGACTAGCGGCCAGAAACATTCAGTACTTC. It encodes CASSLGLAARNIQYF.

As for this clone: Within the sample, other DNA sequences also encode this same CDR3. The rearrangement links TRBV6-5 to TRBJ2-7; TRBD2 matches 9 bases. The CDR3 covers 15 residues. Germline trimming cut 0 bases from V and 2 bases from J; bases unmatched to any gene: 2. CDR1 and CDR2 (germline): MNHEY, SVGAGI. This chain's CDR3 is CASSYSASGTYEQYF. The CDR3 DNA is TGTGCCAGCAGTTACTCGGCTAGCGGGACCTACGAGCAGTACTTC.

This clone came up a few times. The gene calls are TRBV5-8 and TRBJ2-6; 7 nucleotides agree with TRBD1. Germline V CDR1 and CDR2: SGHTS, YDEGEE. This CDR3 is built from 16 residues. Germline trimming cut 4 bases from V and 0 bases from J; bases unmatched to any gene: 4. In DNA, the CDR3 is TGTGCCAGCAGCATGGGACAGATCTCTGGGGCCAACGTCCTGACTTTC. Its protein is CASSMGQISGANVLTF.

The V call is TRBV7-9, the J call TRBJ2-7, with TRBD2 as a possible D gene (6 bases). V lost 4 bases, J lost 4 bases, and 14 bases lay in between. The CDR3 extends over 14 amino acids. Looked up from germline, CDR1 is SEHNR and CDR2 is FQNEAQ (reference sequence). The CDR3 DNA follows: TGTGCCAGCAGCTCCGTAGCGGAGGGGTACGAGCAGTACTTC. The encoded protein is CASSSVAEGYEQYF.

This clone has just a few counts. The chain recombines TRBV7-9 with TRBJ1-3; TRBD1 is a possible D gene (5 bases). V lost 11 bases and J lost 0, with 20 bases in between. The germline gives CDR1 SEHNR, CDR2 FQNEAQ (reference sequence). This CDR3 region has 16 residues. The DNA for the CDR3 is TGTGCCTGCCTGATGGGGGAATCCTTCTCTGGAAACACCATATATTTT. It translates to CACLMGESFSGNTIYF.

This clone was found a few times. Other DNA sequences of this sample code for an identical CDR3. The V and J genes are TRBV9 and TRBJ1-3; no clear D gene. The CDR3 loop spans 13 amino acids. Germline-derived CDR1 and CDR2 are SGDLS and YYNGEE. V was shortened by 0 bases and J by 4 bases, with 5 bases between the two germline ends. The CDR3 nucleotides are TGTGCCAGCAGCGTAGGGGTGGGAAACACCATATATTTT. This gives the protein CASSVGVGNTIYF.

Only a few counts were recorded for this clone. The chain couples TRBV7-9 to TRBJ2-1; 7 nucleotides line up with TRBD2. CDR3 size: 16 residues. V trimming: 1 base; J trimming: 6 bases; junction bases outside the gene matches: 9. The germline V gene encodes CDR1 SEHNR and CDR2 FQNEAQ (reference sequence). CDR3 amino acids: CASSLGSRTRRNEQFF. Written as DNA, the CDR3 is TGTGCCAGCAGCTTAGGTTCCCGGACTAGGCGCAATGAGCAGTTCTTC.

This clone has only a few counts. The chain carries TRBV15 and TRBJ2-1; D gene uncertain. This CDR3 is built from 11 residues. Germline values: CDR1 LNHNV, CDR2 YYDKDF (reference sequence). V dropped 3 bases and J dropped 9 bases, with 6 bases sitting between them. The CDR3 spells CATSSYSEQFF. For the CDR3, the DNA is TGTGCCACCAGCAGTTACTCTGAGCAGTTCTTC.

This rearrangement joins TRBV7-8 to TRBJ2-2; D remains ambiguous. Germline lookup yields CDR1 SGHVS and CDR2 FQNEAQ. Between the trimmed V and J ends, which lost 5 bases and 4 bases, there was a span of 8 bases. CDR3 length: 13 residues. The CDR3 DNA follows: TGTGCCAGCAGCAGCTACCCCACCGGGGAGCTGTTTTTT. This translates into CASSSYPTGELFF.

The genes are TRBV7-8 and TRBJ1-5, with D uncertain. The CDR3 runs 13 residues. The ends were cut back, 5 bases at V and 3 bases at J, with 8 bases in the middle. The germline V gene encodes CDR1 SGHVS and CDR2 FQNEAQ. CDR3 sequence reads: CASSPIINQPQHF. In nucleotides, the CDR3 is TGTGCCAGCAGCCCGATAATCAATCAGCCCCAGCATTTT. Full variable domain (rest looked up from reference TRBV7-8 and TRBJ1-5): GAGVSQSPRYKVAKRGQDVALRCDPISGHVSLFWYQQALGQGPEFLTYFQNEAQLDKSGLPSDRFFAERPEGSVSTLKIQRTQQEDSAVYLCASSPIINQPQHFGDGTRLSIL.

This clone turned up a few times. The CDR3: CASSRAGTVGYEQYF. CDR3 nucleotides: TGTGCCAGCAGCCGAGCCGGGACGGTGGGCTACGAGCAGTACTTC. The V gene is TRBV14, the J gene TRBJ2-7; D may correspond to TRBD1 or TRBD2 (5 bases each). V lost 4 bases and J 3 bases, leaving 16 bases between the germline ends. The CDR3 runs 15 residues. Germline V CDR1 and CDR2: SGHDN, FVKESK.

The rearrangement uses TRBV6-5 and TRBJ1-2, with TRBD1 as a possible D gene (5 bases). V lost 5 bases and J 8 bases, leaving 12 bases between the germline ends. This CDR3 has 12 amino acids. Per germline, CDR1 MNHEY and CDR2 SVGAGI. In DNA form, the CDR3 reads TGTGCCAGCAGTGTAGACAGCTCCGGCTACACCTTC. This codes for CASSVDSSGYTF.